This T cell receptor (beta chain) was identified during a study of cytomegalovirus exposure and HLA in healthy donors. General study results and limits: Many donors carried some public TCRs, although rarity characterized most TCR sequences.

Notes on this clone: Its antigen is still unknown.

The table came from immunoSEQ multiplex PCR; TCRdb's copy has only in-frame clones and leaves some out. The profile shows about 120,000 clones, approximately 90% of them singletons. The CDR3 contains 14 residues. With 3 bases removed from V and 4 bases from J, the gap between germline ends came to 11 bases. Germline assignment: CDR1 MNHEY and CDR2 SMNVEV (reference sequence). The source of this sequence is a man younger than 35 in good health and CMV-seronegative. Sequencing was done on a sample of PBMCs. The V gene is TRBV27, the J gene TRBJ2-3; unclear D gene. For the CDR3, the DNA is TGTGCCAGCAGTTTTGGCCTCGCCGCAGATACGCAGTATTTT. This encodes CASSFGLAADTQYF.